The 28 T cell receptor beta chains below come from one sample, sequenced in a study of T cell responses to AZD1222 COVID-19 vaccine. Method: immunoSEQ multiplex PCR; TCRdb's copy keeps in-frame clones and lacks some. In the table there are about 140,000 clones, around 90% of which are singletons. Here the sequenced sample was peripheral blood, taken 28 days after the second AZD1222 dose. The receptors derive from an adult who received the AZD1222 COVID-19 vaccine.

CDR3 in DNA: TGTGCCAGCAGCCTCTTTGGACGGATGAACACTGAAGCTTTCTTT. Translation gives CASSLFGRMNTEAFF. The chain uses TRBV6-5 and TRBJ1-1; D is undetermined. V was trimmed by 6 bases and J by 0 bases, leaving 14 bases between them. Germline assignment: CDR1 MNHEY and CDR2 SVGAGI. This CDR3 is 15 amino acids long.

A single count supports this clone. V and J are TRBV6-5 and TRBJ2-1, with 7 bases fitting TRBD2. This CDR3 is built from 14 residues. Germline V lookup: CDR1 MNHEY, CDR2 SVGAGI. V shed 8 bases, J shed 5 bases, and the junction held 9 bases outside the gene matches. The CDR3 DNA follows: TGTGCCAGCCAAGGCACTAGCGTAAACAATGAGCAGTTCTTC. Its protein is CASQGTSVNNEQFF.

The chain employs TRBV12-3 or TRBV12-4 and TRBJ1-5; no clear D gene. The CDR3 covers 13 residues. The V and J ends lost 3 bases and 6 bases respectively, with 9 bases between them. The CDR3 here is CASSFLSSQPQHF. CDR3 in DNA: TGTGCCAGCAGTTTTCTCTCCTCTCAGCCCCAGCATTTT.

The rearrangement joins TRBV4-1 to TRBJ2-7, with 13 nucleotides matching TRBD2. Germline loops: CDR1 MGHRA, CDR2 YSYEKL. The CDR3 is made up of 15 amino acids. J gave up 3 bases and V 4 bases, and 3 bases lay outside the gene matches. CDR3 region: CASSLRTSGGYEQYF. CDR3 bases: TGCGCCAGCAGCCTCAGGACTAGCGGGGGCTACGAGCAGTACTTC.

The rearrangement joins TRBV7-2 to TRBJ2-2; 8 bases map to TRBD1. Trimming took 4 bases from V and 0 from J; bases not matched to a gene: 10. This CDR3 is built from 18 residues. Germline CDR1 and CDR2: SGHTA and FQGNSA. The CDR3 nucleotides are TGTGCCAGCAGCTCTTGGGGACCAGGGGGCTCGAACACCGGGGAGCTGTTTTTT. It translates to CASSSWGPGGSNTGELFF.

V gene TRBV19 combines with J gene TRBJ1-5, with D maybe TRBD1 (5 bases). Trimming left V 6 bases short and J 5 bases short, with 17 bases between. From germline, CDR1 is LNHDA and CDR2 SQIVND (reference sequence). The CDR3 is 15 residues long. CDR3 nucleotide sequence: TGTGCCAGTAGCGCCGGGGCCGGGGGACATCAGCCCCAGCATTTT. It yields the protein CASSAGAGGHQPQHF.

The chain carries TRBV15 and TRBJ1-5; no definite D call. The V end was cut by 4 bases, the J end by 7 bases, with 11 bases between. The germline CDR1 and CDR2 sequences are LNHNV and YYDKDF (reference sequence). CDR3 length equals 13 residues. CDR3 bases: TGTGCCACCAGCACCGAACGCGGGCAGCCCCAGCATTTT. Translation gives CATSTERGQPQHF.

The DNA of the CDR3 is TGCGCCAGCAGCTCAGGAGCCTCAGAATCAGATACGCAGTATTTT. Its translation: CASSSGASESDTQYF. The genes are TRBV4-1 and TRBJ2-3; D is uncertain. This CDR3 comprises 15 residues. The germline V and J ends were trimmed by 5 bases and 4 bases, with 16 bases remaining between them. Per germline, CDR1 MGHRA and CDR2 YSYEKL.

This chain joins TRBV5-1 and TRBJ2-7; unclear D gene. The V and J ends lost 4 bases and 7 bases respectively, with 9 bases between them. This CDR3 spans 11 amino acids. CDR1 and CDR2 (germline): SGHRS, YFSETQ. The CDR3 coding sequence is TGCGCCAGCAGCCAAAACGGGGAGCAGTACTTC. Translating gives CASSQNGEQYF.

V is TRBV7-9 and J is TRBJ1-1; D is unclear. Trimming stripped 7 bases from V and 7 bases from J, with 13 bases between. The germline V gene has CDR1 SEHNR and CDR2 FQNEAQ (reference sequence). There are 12 residues in the CDR3. DNA of the CDR3: TGTGCCAGCACCCCCGGGAACCTTGAAGCTTTCTTT. Translating gives CASTPGNLEAFF.

V gene TRBV25-1 combines with J gene TRBJ2-1; TRBD2 might be the D (7 bases). Per the germline V gene, CDR1 is MGHDK and CDR2 is SYGVNS. The V gene lost 4 bases and the J gene lost 8 bases, with 15 bases spanning the gap. The CDR3 has 14 amino acids. CDR3 bases: TGTGCCAGCAGTGGGGGGGGCGGAAGCGATGAGCAGTTCTTC. Amino acids: CASSGGGGSDEQFF.

The chain uses TRBV19 and TRBJ1-5; no reliable D call. CDR1 is LNHDA and CDR2 is SQIVND in the germline V gene (reference sequence). This CDR3 is 14 amino acids long. Deletions cut 2 bases from V and 1 base from J, with 6 bases between. In DNA form, the CDR3 reads TGTGCCAGTAGTATATACGGGAGCAATCAGCCCCAGCATTTT. Translation gives CASSIYGSNQPQHF.

This sequence joins TRBV19 and TRBJ2-1; 7 positions match TRBD2. Germline lookup yields CDR1 LNHDA and CDR2 SQIVND (reference sequence). Trimming removed 5 bases from V and 0 bases from J; junction bases left unmatched: 4. The CDR3 totals 15 residues. The chain's CDR3 is CASSRLAASYNEQFF. The CDR3 region has the DNA TGTGCCAGTAGTCGCCTAGCGGCCTCCTACAATGAGCAGTTCTTC.

The rearrangement joins TRBV28 to TRBJ1-2, with D maybe TRBD1 (6 bases). The germline V gene has CDR1 MDHEN and CDR2 SYDVKM. V was shortened by 1 base and J by 6 bases, with 9 bases between the two germline ends. CDR3 length: 13 residues. The CDR3 DNA sequence: TGTGCCAGCAGTTTATCCCCAGGGGATGGCTACACCTTC. Amino acid sequence: CASSLSPGDGYTF.

J is TRBJ1-1 and V is TRBV23-1; no definite D call. TRBV23-1 is classed as an ORF, of uncertain function. CDR3 length equals 11 residues. V dropped 3 bases and J dropped 7 bases, with 6 bases sitting between them. The CDR3 nucleotides are TGCGCCAGCAGTCATGACCTTGAAGCTTTCTTT. Translation gives CASSHDLEAFF.

The V gene is TRBV5-1, the J gene TRBJ1-5; a possible D gene is TRBD1 (5 bases). Germline CDR1 reads SGHRS; CDR2 reads YFSETQ. Trimming pared 2 bases from V and 4 bases from J, leaving 10 bases between. The CDR3 is 14 residues long. CDR3 nucleotides: TGCGCCAGCAGCTTAGGGGCAGTTAATCAGCCCCAGCATTTT. Translating it yields CASSLGAVNQPQHF. Combining the CDR3 with reference TRBV5-1 and TRBJ1-5 gives the whole variable domain KAGVTQTPRYLIKTRGQQVTLSCSPISGHRSVSWYQQTPGQGLQFLFEYFSETQRNKGNFPGRFSGRQFSNSRSEMNVSTLELGDSALYLCASSLGAVNQPQHFGDGTRLSIL.

The chain uses TRBV19 and TRBJ1-4, with D hard to call. This CDR3 is built from 10 residues. In germline, CDR1 is LNHDA, CDR2 SQIVND (reference sequence). V dropped 10 bases and J dropped 8 bases, with 8 bases sitting between them. The CDR3 loop is CATKGEKLFF. CDR3 bases: TGTGCCACCAAAGGGGAAAAACTGTTTTTT.

A note on this clone: The sample contains more than one DNA sequence encoding this CDR3. The V call is TRBV5-4, the J call TRBJ2-5; tentative D call: TRBD2 (7 bases). The CDR3 is 14 residues long. Germline V gives CDR1 SGHNT, CDR2 YYREEE (reference sequence). V lost 0 bases, J lost 5 bases, and 11 bases lay in between. In DNA form, the CDR3 reads TGTGCCAGCAGCTTGGCCGGGGGGCGGGAGACCCAGTACTTC. Protein: CASSLAGGRETQYF.

The chain is built from TRBV4-2 and TRBJ1-2; D uncertain. CDR3 length equals 16 residues. Trimming left V 0 bases short and J 4 bases short, with 15 bases between. Germline CDR1 and CDR2: LGHNA and YNFKEQ. Here the CDR3 reads CASSQDLVVAAYGYTF. The CDR3 DNA reads TGTGCCAGCAGCCAAGATCTCGTCGTGGCGGCCTATGGCTACACCTTC.

V gene TRBV28 combines with J gene TRBJ1-2, with 7 bases matching TRBD1. V trimming: 9 bases; J trimming: 2 bases; junction bases outside the gene matches: 9. This CDR3 spans 14 amino acids. Germline V gene sequence: CDR1 MDHEN, CDR2 SYDVKM. CDR3 in DNA: TGTGCCAGTACCCCCGGGACAGCGAACTATGGCTACACCTTC. As protein: CASTPGTANYGYTF.

This sequence joins TRBV6-2 or TRBV6-3 and TRBJ2-1; 8 positions agree with TRBD2. The germline CDR1 and CDR2 sequences are MNHEY and SVGEGT. With V trimmed by 1 base and J by 5 bases, 4 bases remained unmatched. The CDR3 is made up of 15 amino acids. The CDR3 coding sequence is TGTGCCAGCAGTTACTGGGCGGGGGGAGACAATGAGCAGTTCTTC. It specifies CASSYWAGGDNEQFF.

The gene calls are TRBV5-1 and TRBJ2-2; D is tentatively TRBD1 or TRBD2 (6 bases each). Germline V lookup: CDR1 SGHRS, CDR2 YFSETQ. Trimming shortened V by 4 bases and J by 3 bases, and 13 bases separated the two germline ends. The CDR3 has 15 residues. DNA for the CDR3: TGCGCCAGCAGCCAGAAGGGGGGAGACACCGGGGAGCTGTTTTTT. The encoded protein is CASSQKGGDTGELFF.

V usage is TRBV27 and J usage is TRBJ1-1; D is uncertain. V was shortened by 2 bases and J by 1 base, with 5 bases between the two germline ends. The CDR3 has 13 amino acids. The germline gives CDR1 MNHEY, CDR2 SMNVEV (reference sequence). CDR3 nucleotides: TGTGCCAGCAGTTTAGGACCGAACACTGAAGCTTTCTTT. It is translated as CASSLGPNTEAFF.

The chain combines TRBV28 with TRBJ2-7; D may be TRBD1 or TRBD2 (5 bases each). The V and J ends lost 5 bases and 12 bases respectively, with 17 bases between them. Germline V gene data show CDR1 as MDHEN and CDR2 as SYDVKM. The CDR3 contains 12 residues. The CDR3 coding sequence is TGTGCCAGCAGTGGATCCGGGACCAGTCGGTACTTC. Its protein product is CASSGSGTSRYF. Full variable domain (remainder filled in from reference TRBV28 and TRBJ2-7): DVKVTQSSRYLVKRTGEKVFLECVQDMDHENMFWYRQDPGLGLRLIYFSYDVKMKEKGDIPEGYSVSREKKERFSLILESASTNQTSMYLCASSGSGTSRYFGPGTRLTVT.

This clone appeared once. The V and J genes are TRBV9 and TRBJ1-2; TRBD1 matches at 7 bases. Germline CDR1 is SGDLS and CDR2 is YYNGEE. V was pared by 3 bases and J by 8 bases, with 10 bases of the junction left unmatched. CDR3 length equals 14 residues. CDR3 nucleotides: TGTGCCAGCAGCGAAGGACAGGACGGTTTAGGCTACACCTTC. This codes for CASSEGQDGLGYTF.

This clone was seen a handful of times. The rearrangement uses TRBV14 and TRBJ2-7; a weak D match, TRBD1 (6 bases). V lost 6 bases to trimming and J lost 7 bases, with 16 bases between them. This CDR3 comprises 13 residues. Germline CDR1 is SGHDN and CDR2 is FVKESK. CDR3 residues: CASSQYPGVEQYF. The CDR3 nucleotides are TGTGCCAGCAGTCAATATCCAGGGGTAGAGCAGTACTTC.

The chain has TRBV6-2 or TRBV6-3 and TRBJ2-1; D uncertain. The CDR3 length is 14 residues. The germline V and J ends were trimmed by 3 bases and 0 bases, with 6 bases remaining between them. Germline assignment: CDR1 MNHEY and CDR2 SVGEGT. The CDR3, as DNA: TGTGCCAGCAGTTATGGGATCTCCTACAATGAGCAGTTCTTC. It yields the protein CASSYGISYNEQFF.

The gene calls are TRBV5-4 and TRBJ2-7; 7 positions match TRBD2. Looked up from germline, CDR1 is SGHNT and CDR2 is YYREEE (reference sequence). This CDR3 contains 12 residues. Losses at the gene ends were 4 bases for V and 5 bases for J; bases not matched to a gene: 3. The CDR3 nucleotides are TGTGCCAGCAGCCCAGCGGGGAACGAGCAGTACTTC. This sequence encodes CASSPAGNEQYF.